What follows is one TCR beta chain and its context. Its antigen has not been determined. The input lacks base qualities; no much larger clone sits a single base away. Each collaborating institution followed its own protocols to collect whole blood in K2EDTA tubes. For TCRbeta analysis, collaborators shipped samples in one of three forms: frozen whole blood, isolated PBMCs, or DNA extracted from either of those sample types. The sample is drawn from a study of blood T cell repertoires in COVID-19 (dated by TCRdb to 2019 to 2021). A note on the overall study: Samples covering the acute and convalescent phases of COVID-19 were provided by collaborators in the United States, Italy and Spain. HLA class I and class II types, where available, came from metadata supplied by the sample provider rather than from assay-based typing. The prospective study material was composed of cDNA or gDNA derived from T cells, B-cell-depleted T cells, or PBMCs. Subjects who had been exposed to COVID-19, were actively infected with it, or had recovered from it provided the deeply sampled blood TCRbeta repertoires that made up the dataset. Nearly every sample came with metadata listing a de-identified subject ID, COVID-19 status, age in years and sex. The repertoires were released in a freely available public database intended as a resource for research on the immune response to SARS-CoV-2. Samples were obtained from the ongoing ImmuneRACE study (first 160 participants) and from about 1,300 subjects provided by 6 global collaborators. What the research found in general, with its limitations: Clinical and demographic metadata were provided uncurated, with the amount varying by source and participant.

From the cysteine up to the phenylalanine, the CDR3 has a length of 14 residues. This entry keeps only the CDR3 DNA: 42 bases, framed from base 1. Reading the germline V gene gives CDR1 SNHLY and CDR2 FYNNEI. The germline V end is reduced by 11 bases and the J end by 1 base; junction bases left unmatched: 6. The immunoSEQ Assay, a bias-controlled multiplex PCR, was used to amplify TCRbeta CDR3 regions from genomic DNA. Concerning the study's data processing: The number of nucleated cells in each sample was estimated by amplification of reference gene primers within the assay. Sequence reads were collapsed and filtered to measure the absolute abundance of every unique TCRbeta CDR3 rearrangement. For each sample, productive Simpson clonality was calculated by taking the square root of Simpson's diversity index across productive rearrangements. TCRdb took over this immuneACCESS table, retaining in-frame rearrangements with V and J assigned. Such tables are incomplete; in checked studies, under half of the missing clones stem from an unresolved V gene, and the remainder is unexplained. V, J and clone size are taken as reported in that table, and D and trimming were inferred from the DNA itself. This sample is represented by roughly 120,000 clones; roughly 82% of them were singletons. 7.9% of the sample comes from the top ten.

Source material: peripheral blood. This sequence originates from a woman of 80 years or more with active or convalescent COVID-19. The chain couples TRBV2 to TRBJ2-3, and TRBD1 matches 10 of the central bases. The DNA sequence reads TGTGCCGGGACAGGGGATTGGGGCACAGATACGCAGTATTTT. This translates into CAGTGDWGTDTQYF.